The clone carrying this T cell receptor beta chain was counted a few times. Here immunoSEQ multiplex PCR was the method, and the copy in TCRdb shows in-frame clones only, minus some. This sample yields roughly 90,000 clones, of which over 80% are seen a single time; around 29% belongs to the top ten. This sample stems from a study of blood T cell repertoires in COVID-19. Study at large: Samples representing acute and convalescent COVID-19 were sourced from the United States, Italy and Spain.

V gave up 6 bases and J gave up 5 bases, with 14 bases separating them. The CDR3 is 13 amino acids. Per germline, CDR1 KGHSH and CDR2 LQKENI. The rearrangement uses TRBV18 and TRBJ2-7; D gene unclear. The clonotype comes from a woman aged 80 or over with active or convalescent COVID-19. Sample: peripheral blood. The CDR3 DNA reads TGTGCCAGCTCCGAAGAACAGTACCACGAGCAGTACTTC. Its translation: CASSEEQYHEQYF.